This T cell receptor (beta chain) was captured by sequencing in a study of cytomegalovirus exposure and HLA in healthy donors. Findings of the study overall: Most CMV-associated TCR beta chains appeared HLA-restricted in a later analysis.

A remark on this clone: Its antigen is still unknown.

The CDR3 length is 14 residues. Trimming removed 5 bases from V and 6 bases from J, with 14 bases in between. The germline V gene has CDR1 MNHEY and CDR2 SMNVEV (reference sequence). PCR was performed using 60 Vbeta and 13 Jbeta primers. Clones were read by immunoSEQ multiplex PCR, and TCRdb kept only the in-frame ones, dropping some. Counted here are over 150,000 clones, less than 85% occurring once; the ten biggest clones make up about 4.4%. The sequencing sample was made of PBMCs. The chain combines TRBV27 with TRBJ1-5; the D gene is possibly TRBD1 (5 bases). The sequence came from a man aged 35-49 years in good health and CMV-seronegative. CDR3 in amino acids: CASSRTGEVQPQHF. The CDR3 DNA is TGTGCCAGCAGTAGAACGGGGGAGGTTCAGCCCCAGCATTTT.